Below, 8 T cell receptor beta chains from the same sample are listed, as sequenced in a study of vaccination effects on CD4 cells after COVID-19. Researchers isolated CD4+ T cells once approximately ten days of culture had elapsed. All study participants received two doses of BNT162b2 or mRNA-1273 vaccine. TCRdb's table, derived via immunoSEQ multiplex PCR, lists solely in-frame clones and lacks some. Of 65,000 to 90,000 clones in the sample, over 65% were seen once. Their specific antigens are unknown. The sample was CD4+ T cells from PBMCs cultured without peptide, taken after COVID-19 vaccination. The origin of the receptors is a human donor who received a COVID-19 vaccine.

This chain uses TRBV5-1 with TRBJ1-2; 12 bases line up with TRBD1. Germline lookup yields CDR1 SGHRS and CDR2 YFSETQ. The ends lost 4 bases at V and 7 bases at J; junction bases unmatched: 5. CDR3 length equals 14 residues. For the CDR3, the DNA is TGCGCCAGCAGCGGGGACAGGGGGCAGGGTGGCTACACCTTC. Its translation is CASSGDRGQGGYTF.

The CDR3 reads CASSFVDRAGTEAFF. CDR3 bases: TGTGCCAGCAGTTTTGTGGACAGGGCGGGCACTGAAGCTTTCTTT. This chain uses TRBV6-2 or TRBV6-3 with TRBJ1-1; 8 bases match TRBD1. The CDR3 sequence is 15 residues long. Germline CDR1 and CDR2: MNHEY and SVGEGT. V lost 4 bases and J lost 4; bases outside the gene matches: 8.

The CDR3 spells CSVLQESETQYF. In DNA form, the CDR3 reads TGCAGCGTTCTACAGGAATCTGAGACCCAGTACTTC. V usage is TRBV29-1 and J usage is TRBJ2-5; D may be TRBD1 (5 bases). V lost 5 bases and J lost 5, with 12 bases in between. This CDR3 comprises 12 residues. Per the germline V gene, CDR1 is SQVTM and CDR2 is ANQGSEA.

The J gene is TRBJ1-6, the V gene TRBV6-5; 7 bases map to TRBD1. The CDR3 has 14 amino acids. The V and J ends lost 6 bases and 11 bases, in that order; junction bases with no gene match: 10. Germline CDR1 and CDR2: MNHEY and SVGAGI. CDR3 loop: CASRDRIGSTPLHF. The CDR3, as DNA: TGTGCCAGCAGGGACAGGATCGGTAGCACACCCCTCCACTTT.

This chain uses TRBV18 with TRBJ2-3; tentative D call: TRBD1 (5 bases). CDR1 and CDR2 (germline): KGHSH, LQKENI. V lost 4 bases to trimming and J lost 1 base, with 9 bases between them. The CDR3 spans 14 residues. The CDR3 protein is CASSQGYGTDTQYF. Here the CDR3 DNA reads TGTGCCAGCTCACAGGGGTACGGCACAGATACGCAGTATTTT.

This chain joins TRBV6-6 and TRBJ1-1; D unclear. Germline V gene sequence: CDR1 MNHNY, CDR2 SVGAGI (reference sequence). Trimming pared 6 bases from V and 4 bases from J, leaving 18 bases between. The CDR3 totals 15 residues. The CDR3 is CASRLLGGSGTEAFF. CDR3 DNA: TGTGCCAGCAGACTCTTAGGCGGATCGGGCACTGAAGCTTTCTTT.

A few counts support this clone. The chain carries TRBV3-1 (or the pseudogene TRBV3-2) and TRBJ2-5; possibly TRBD2 for D (7 bases). The V end was cut by 6 bases, the J end by 0 bases, with 17 bases between. The CDR3 has 16 residues. Germline CDR1 and CDR2: LGHDT and YNNKEL (reference sequence). CDR3 sequence: CASRDWRGLHQETQYF. CDR3 DNA sequence: TGTGCCAGCAGAGACTGGCGGGGGCTACACCAAGAGACCCAGTACTTC.

This clone has more than one count but fewer than ten. This sequence joins TRBV6-6 and TRBJ2-7; weak D call: TRBD2 (5 bases). Germline assignment: CDR1 MNHNY and CDR2 SVGAGI (reference sequence). The CDR3 has 13 amino acids. The ends were cut back, 3 bases at V and 3 bases at J, with 9 bases in the middle. The CDR3 coding sequence is TGTGCCAGCAGTTATATGGCGGGCTACGAGCAGTACGTC. It is translated as CASSYMAGYEQYV.